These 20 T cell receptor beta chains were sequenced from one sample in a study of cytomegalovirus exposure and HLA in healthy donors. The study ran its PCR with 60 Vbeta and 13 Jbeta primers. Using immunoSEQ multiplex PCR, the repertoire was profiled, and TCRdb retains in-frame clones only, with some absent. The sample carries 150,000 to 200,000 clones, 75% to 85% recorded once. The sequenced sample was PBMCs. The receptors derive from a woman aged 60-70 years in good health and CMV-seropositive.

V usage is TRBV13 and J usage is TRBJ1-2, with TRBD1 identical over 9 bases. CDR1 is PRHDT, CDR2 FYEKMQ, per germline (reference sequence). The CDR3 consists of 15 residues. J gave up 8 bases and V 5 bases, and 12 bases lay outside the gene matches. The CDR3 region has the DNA TGTGCCAGCAGCCCCGGGACAGGGAAGGTGAGCGGCTACACCTTC. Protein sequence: CASSPGTGKVSGYTF.

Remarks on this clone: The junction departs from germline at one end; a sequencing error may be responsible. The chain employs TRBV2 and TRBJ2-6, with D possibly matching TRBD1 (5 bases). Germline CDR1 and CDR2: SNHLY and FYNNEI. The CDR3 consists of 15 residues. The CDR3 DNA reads TGTGCCAGCAGTGAAAGAGGCTCTGGGGCCAACGGCCTGACTTTC. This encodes CASSERGSGANGLTF.

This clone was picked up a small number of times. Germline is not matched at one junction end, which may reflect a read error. CDR3 loop: CASNIPDYGYTF. CDR3 DNA: TGTGCCAGTAATATACCCGACTATGGCTACACCTTC. The V gene is TRBV19, the J gene TRBJ1-2, with D unresolved. The CDR3 spans 12 residues. Germline V gene sequence: CDR1 LNHDA, CDR2 SQIVND (reference sequence).

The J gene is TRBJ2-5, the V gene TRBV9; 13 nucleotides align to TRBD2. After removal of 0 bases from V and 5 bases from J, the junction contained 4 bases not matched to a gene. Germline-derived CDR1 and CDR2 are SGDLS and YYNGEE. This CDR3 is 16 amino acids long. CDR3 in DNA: TGTGCCAGCAGCGTAGGGACTAGCGGGAGTCAGGAGACCCAGTACTTC. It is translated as CASSVGTSGSQETQYF.

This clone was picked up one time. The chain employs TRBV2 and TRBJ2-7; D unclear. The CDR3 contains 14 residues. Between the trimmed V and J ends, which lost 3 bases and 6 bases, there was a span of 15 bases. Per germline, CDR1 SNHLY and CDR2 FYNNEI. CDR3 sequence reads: CASSDRQRVGEQYF. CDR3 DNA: TGTGCCAGCAGTGACAGACAACGCGTGGGCGAGCAGTACTTC.

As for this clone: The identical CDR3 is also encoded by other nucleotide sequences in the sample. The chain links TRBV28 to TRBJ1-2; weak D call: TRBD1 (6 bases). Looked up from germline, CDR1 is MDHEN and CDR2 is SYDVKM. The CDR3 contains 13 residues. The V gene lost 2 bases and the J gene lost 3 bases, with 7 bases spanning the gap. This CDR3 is CASSLGGDYGYTF. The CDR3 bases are TGTGCCAGCAGTTTAGGGGGCGACTATGGCTACACCTTC.

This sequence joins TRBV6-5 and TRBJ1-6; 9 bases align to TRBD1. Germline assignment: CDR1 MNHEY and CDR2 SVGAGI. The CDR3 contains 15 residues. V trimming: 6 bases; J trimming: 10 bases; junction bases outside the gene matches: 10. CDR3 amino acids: CASSERGQGNSPLHF. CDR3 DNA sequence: TGTGCCAGCAGCGAACGGGGACAGGGCAACTCACCCCTCCACTTT.

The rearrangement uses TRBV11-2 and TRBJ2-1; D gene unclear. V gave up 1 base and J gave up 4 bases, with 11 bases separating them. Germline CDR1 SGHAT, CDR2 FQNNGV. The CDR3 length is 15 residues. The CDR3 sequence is CASSLGGAKYNEQFF. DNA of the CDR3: TGTGCCAGCAGCTTAGGAGGCGCGAAGTACAATGAGCAGTTCTTC.

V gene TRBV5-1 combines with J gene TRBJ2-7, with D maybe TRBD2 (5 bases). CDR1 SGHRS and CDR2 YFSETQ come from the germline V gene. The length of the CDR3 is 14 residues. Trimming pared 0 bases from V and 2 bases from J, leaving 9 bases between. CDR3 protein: CASSLAGSAYEQYF. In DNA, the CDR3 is TGCGCCAGCAGCTTGGCCGGTAGCGCCTACGAGCAGTACTTC.

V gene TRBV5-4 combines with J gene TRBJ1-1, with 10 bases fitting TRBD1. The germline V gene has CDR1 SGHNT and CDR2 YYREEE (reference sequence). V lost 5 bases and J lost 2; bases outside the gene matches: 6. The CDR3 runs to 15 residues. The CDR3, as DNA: TGTGCCAGCAGGTTCCGGACAGGGGGAAACACTGAAGCTTTCTTT. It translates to CASRFRTGGNTEAFF.

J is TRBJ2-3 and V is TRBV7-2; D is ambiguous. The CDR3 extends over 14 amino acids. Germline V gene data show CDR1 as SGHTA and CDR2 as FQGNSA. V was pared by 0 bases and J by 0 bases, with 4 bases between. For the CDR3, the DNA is TGTGCCAGCAGCTTAGCCTCTAGCACAGATACGCAGTATTTT. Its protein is CASSLASSTDTQYF.

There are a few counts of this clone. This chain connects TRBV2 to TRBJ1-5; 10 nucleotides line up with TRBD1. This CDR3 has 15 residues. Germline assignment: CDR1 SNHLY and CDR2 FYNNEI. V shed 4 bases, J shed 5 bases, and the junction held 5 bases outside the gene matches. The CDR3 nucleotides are TGTGCCAGCAGTGGCTCCGGGACAGGGGATCAGCCCCAGCATTTT. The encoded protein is CASSGSGTGDQPQHF.

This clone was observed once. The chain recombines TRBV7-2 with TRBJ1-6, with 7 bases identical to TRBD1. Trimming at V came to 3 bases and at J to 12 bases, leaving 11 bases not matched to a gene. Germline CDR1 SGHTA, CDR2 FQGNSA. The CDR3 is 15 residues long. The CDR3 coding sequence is TGTGCCAGCAGCTTTGGACAGGTCGAAAGGGGACCCCTCCACTTT. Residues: CASSFGQVERGPLHF.

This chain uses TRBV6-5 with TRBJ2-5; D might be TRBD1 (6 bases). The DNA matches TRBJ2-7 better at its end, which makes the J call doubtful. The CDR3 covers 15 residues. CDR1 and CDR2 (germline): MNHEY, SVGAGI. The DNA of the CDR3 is TGTGCCAGCAGTTACTCGTTAACAGGGTCCTACGAGCAGTACTTC. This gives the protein CASSYSLTGSYEQYF.

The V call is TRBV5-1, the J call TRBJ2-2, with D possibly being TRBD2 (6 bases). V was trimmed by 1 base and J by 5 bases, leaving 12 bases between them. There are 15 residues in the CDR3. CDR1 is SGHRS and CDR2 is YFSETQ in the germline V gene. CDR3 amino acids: CASSLRAGTTGELFF. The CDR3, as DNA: TGCGCCAGCAGCTTGAGGGCAGGGACTACCGGGGAGCTGTTTTTT.

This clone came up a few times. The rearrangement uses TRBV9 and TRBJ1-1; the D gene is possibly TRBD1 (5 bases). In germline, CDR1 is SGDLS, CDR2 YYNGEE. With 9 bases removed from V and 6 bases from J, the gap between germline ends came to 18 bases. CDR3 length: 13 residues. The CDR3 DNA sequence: TGTGCCATTCCAAAAACAGGAACGGCTGAAGCTTTCTTT. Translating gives CAIPKTGTAEAFF.

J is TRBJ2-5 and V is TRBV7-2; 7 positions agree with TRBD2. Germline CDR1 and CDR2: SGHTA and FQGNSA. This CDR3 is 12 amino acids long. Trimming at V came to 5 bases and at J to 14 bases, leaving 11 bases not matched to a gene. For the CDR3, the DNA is TGTGCCAGCAGCCTACTGAGCGGGATGTTATACTTC. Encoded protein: CASSLLSGMLYF.

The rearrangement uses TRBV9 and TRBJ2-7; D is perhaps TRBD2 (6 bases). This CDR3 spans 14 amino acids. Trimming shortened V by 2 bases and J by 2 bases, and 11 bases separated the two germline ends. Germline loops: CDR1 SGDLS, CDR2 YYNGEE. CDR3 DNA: TGTGCCAGCAGCGTTAGCGGAGAGCCCTACGAGCAGTACTTC. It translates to CASSVSGEPYEQYF.

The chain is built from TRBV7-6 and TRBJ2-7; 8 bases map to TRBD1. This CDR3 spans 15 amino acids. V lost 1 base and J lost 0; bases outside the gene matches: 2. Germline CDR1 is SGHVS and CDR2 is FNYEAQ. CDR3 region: CASSLGRGPSYEQYF. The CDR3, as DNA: TGTGCCAGCAGCTTAGGCAGGGGGCCCTCCTACGAGCAGTACTTC.

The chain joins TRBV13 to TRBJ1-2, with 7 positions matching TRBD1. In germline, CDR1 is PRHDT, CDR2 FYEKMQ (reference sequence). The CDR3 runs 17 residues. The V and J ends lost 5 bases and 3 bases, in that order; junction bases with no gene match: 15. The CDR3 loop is CASSLIVQTGFHYGYTF. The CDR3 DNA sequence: TGTGCCAGCAGCCTCATCGTACAGACAGGGTTTCACTATGGCTACACCTTC.